Shown below are 4 T cell receptor beta chains from a single sample sequenced in a study of a mutant IDH1 vaccine in newly diagnosed glioma. As for time point: week 35, safety follow-up. The investigators gave 300 ug of mutant IDH1 20-mer peptide in each vaccine dose, together with topical imiquimod. Assay: immunoSEQ multiplex PCR; the TCRdb copy retains only in-frame clones and omits some. There are tens of thousands of clones in the sample; about 87% occur only once, and roughly 2% lies in the top ten. Antigen specificity for these receptors is unknown. The sample in question was PBMCs, obtained from a glioma patient whose treatment included an IDH1 peptide vaccine. These receptors all come from a man aged 30-40 years with glioma.

This clone showed up just a few times. The V gene is TRBV29-1, the J gene TRBJ1-1; TRBD1 matches 8 bases. Trimming cost V 5 bases and J 7 bases; bases outside gene matches: 3. This CDR3 region has 11 residues. Germline values: CDR1 SQVTM, CDR2 ANQGSEA. The CDR3 region is CSVKQGGEAFF. The CDR3 DNA sequence: TGCAGCGTTAAACAGGGGGGTGAAGCTTTCTTT.

The genes are TRBV19 and TRBJ1-2; 9 bases are shared with TRBD1. Germline lookup yields CDR1 LNHDA and CDR2 SQIVND (reference sequence). The J segment lost 8 bases and the V segment lost 5 bases, leaving 6 bases of the junction unmatched. This CDR3 spans 13 amino acids. The CDR3 DNA reads TGTGCCAGTAGTCCGGGACAGGGTTACGGCTACACCTTC. It yields the protein CASSPGQGYGYTF.

This chain links TRBV19 with TRBJ2-5, with TRBD2 identical over 9 bases. Germline lookup yields CDR1 LNHDA and CDR2 SQIVND (reference sequence). The CDR3 loop spans 15 amino acids. Trimming took 3 bases from V and 5 from J; bases not matched to a gene: 7. CDR3 sequence: CASSILAGGPETQYF. Written as DNA, the CDR3 is TGTGCCAGTAGTATTTTGGCGGGGGGGCCGGAGACCCAGTACTTC.

The genes are TRBV27 and TRBJ2-2; 8 bases are shared with TRBD1. J was trimmed by 2 bases and V by 5 bases; bases with no gene match: 7. CDR1 is MNHEY, CDR2 SMNVEV, per germline (reference sequence). This CDR3 region has 16 residues. CDR3 coding DNA: TGTGCCAGCAGTCTGATGGACAGGGACAACACCGGGGAGCTGTTTTTT. It specifies CASSLMDRDNTGELFF.